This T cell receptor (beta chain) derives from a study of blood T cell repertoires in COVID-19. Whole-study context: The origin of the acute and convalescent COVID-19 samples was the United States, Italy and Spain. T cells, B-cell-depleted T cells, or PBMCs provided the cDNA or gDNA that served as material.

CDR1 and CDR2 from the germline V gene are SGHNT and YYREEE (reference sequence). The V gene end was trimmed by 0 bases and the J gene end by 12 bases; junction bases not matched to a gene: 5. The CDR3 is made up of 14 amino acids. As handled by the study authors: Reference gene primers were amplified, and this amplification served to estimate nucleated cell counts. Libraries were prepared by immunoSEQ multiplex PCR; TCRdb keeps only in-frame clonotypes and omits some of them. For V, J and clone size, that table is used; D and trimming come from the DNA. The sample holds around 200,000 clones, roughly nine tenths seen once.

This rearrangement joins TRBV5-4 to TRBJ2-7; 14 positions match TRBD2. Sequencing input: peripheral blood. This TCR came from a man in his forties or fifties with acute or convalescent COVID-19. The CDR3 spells CASSLETSGGDPYF. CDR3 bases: TGTGCCAGCAGCTTGGAGACTAGCGGGGGGGATCCGTACTTC.